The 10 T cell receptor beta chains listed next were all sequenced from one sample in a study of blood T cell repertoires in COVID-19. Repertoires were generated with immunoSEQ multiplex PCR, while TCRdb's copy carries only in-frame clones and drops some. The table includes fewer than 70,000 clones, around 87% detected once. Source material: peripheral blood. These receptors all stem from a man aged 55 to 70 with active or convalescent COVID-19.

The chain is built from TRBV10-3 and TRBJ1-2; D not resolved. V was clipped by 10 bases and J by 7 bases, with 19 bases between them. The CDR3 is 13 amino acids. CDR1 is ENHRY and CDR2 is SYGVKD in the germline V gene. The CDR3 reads CATLGGSQAGYTF. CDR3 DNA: TGTGCCACCCTCGGAGGGTCCCAAGCTGGCTACACCTTC.

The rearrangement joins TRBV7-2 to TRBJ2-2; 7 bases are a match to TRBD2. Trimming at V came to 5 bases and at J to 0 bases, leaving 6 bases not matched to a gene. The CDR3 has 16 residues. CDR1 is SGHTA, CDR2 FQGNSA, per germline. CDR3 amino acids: CASSPRLASNTGELFF. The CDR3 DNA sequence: TGTGCCAGCAGCCCCAGACTAGCTTCGAACACCGGGGAGCTGTTTTTT.

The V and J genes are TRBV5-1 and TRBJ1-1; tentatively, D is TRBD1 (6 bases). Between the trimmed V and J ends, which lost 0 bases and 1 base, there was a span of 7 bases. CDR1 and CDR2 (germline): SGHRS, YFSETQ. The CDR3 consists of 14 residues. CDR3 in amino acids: CASSLVGQNTEAFF. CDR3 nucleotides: TGCGCCAGCAGCTTGGTGGGACAGAACACTGAAGCTTTCTTT.

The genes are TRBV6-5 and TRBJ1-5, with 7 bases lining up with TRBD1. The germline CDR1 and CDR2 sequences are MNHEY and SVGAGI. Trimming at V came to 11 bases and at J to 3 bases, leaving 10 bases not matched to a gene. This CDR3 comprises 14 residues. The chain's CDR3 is CAGSKTGVNQPQHF. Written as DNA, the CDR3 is TGTGCCGGCTCAAAAACAGGGGTCAATCAGCCCCAGCATTTT.

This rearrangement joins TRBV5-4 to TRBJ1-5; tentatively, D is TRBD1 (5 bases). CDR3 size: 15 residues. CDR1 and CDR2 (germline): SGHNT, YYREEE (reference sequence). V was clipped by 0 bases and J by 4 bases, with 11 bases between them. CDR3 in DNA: TGTGCCAGCAGCTTGGGGGGGACTGGGAATCAGCCCCAGCATTTT. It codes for CASSLGGTGNQPQHF.

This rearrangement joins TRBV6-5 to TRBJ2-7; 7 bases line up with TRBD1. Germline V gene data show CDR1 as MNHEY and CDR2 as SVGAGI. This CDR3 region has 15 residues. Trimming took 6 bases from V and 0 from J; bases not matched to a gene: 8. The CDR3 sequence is CASSLDREGSYEQYF. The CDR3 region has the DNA TGTGCCAGCAGCCTTGACAGGGAAGGCTCCTACGAGCAGTACTTC.

The CDR3 DNA is TGTGCCAGTATGGACAGGGCACATCATATGGAGCTGTTTTTT. Protein: CASMDRAHHMELFF. The chain links TRBV19 to TRBJ2-2; 8 bases fit TRBD1. Germline V gene data show CDR1 as LNHDA and CDR2 as SQIVND (reference sequence). The CDR3 consists of 14 residues. Trimming removed 7 bases from V and 10 bases from J; junction bases left unmatched: 11.

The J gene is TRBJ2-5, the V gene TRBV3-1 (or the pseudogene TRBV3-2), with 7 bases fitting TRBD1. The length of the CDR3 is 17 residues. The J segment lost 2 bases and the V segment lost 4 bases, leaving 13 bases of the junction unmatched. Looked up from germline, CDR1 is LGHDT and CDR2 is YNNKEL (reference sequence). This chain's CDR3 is CASSPRIGDRGQETQYF. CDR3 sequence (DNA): TGTGCCAGCAGCCCGAGAATAGGGGACAGAGGACAAGAGACCCAGTACTTC.

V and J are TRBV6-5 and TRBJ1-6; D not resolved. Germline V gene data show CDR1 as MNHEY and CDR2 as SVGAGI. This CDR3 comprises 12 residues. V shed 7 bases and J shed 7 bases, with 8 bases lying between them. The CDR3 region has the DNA TGTGCCAGCAAATACTGGAATTCACCCCTCCACTTT. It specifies CASKYWNSPLHF.

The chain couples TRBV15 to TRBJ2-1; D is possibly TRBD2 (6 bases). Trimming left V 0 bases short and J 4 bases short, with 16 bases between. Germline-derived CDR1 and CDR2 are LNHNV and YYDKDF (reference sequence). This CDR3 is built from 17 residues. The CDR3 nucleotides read TGTGCCACCAGCAGAGATCTGGCGGGCGGGATTTACAATGAGCAGTTCTTC. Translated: CATSRDLAGGIYNEQFF. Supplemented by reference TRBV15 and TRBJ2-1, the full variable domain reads DAMVIQNPRYQVTQFGKPVTLSCSQTLNHNVMYWYQQKSSQAPKLLFHYYDKDFNNEADTPDNFQSRRPNTSFCFLDIRSPGLGDTAMYLCATSRDLAGGIYNEQFFGPGTRLTVL.